This TCR beta chain stems from a study of blood T cells in healthy people across ages. The CDR3 totals 16 residues. With V trimmed by 5 bases and J by 7 bases, 12 bases remained unmatched. Germline V CDR1 and CDR2: SGHTA, FQGNSA. On this clonotype: Its antigen is as yet unknown.

Study-level results: PBMCs left unsorted prevented a conclusive naive versus antigen-experienced comparison. In long-lived donors, naive CD4+ cell counts and diversity exceeded those of aged donors. Age showed a roughly linear inverse relationship with TCR beta diversity per million T cells.

For every donor, a draw yielded about 9.7 milliliters of peripheral blood. Primers used in a second PCR of about 6 to 11 cycles were a sample-barcoded 5' primer and a J-beta primer mix. A single record per CDR3 protein comes from TCRdb applying MiXCR to the 5' RACE reads. The data contain under 2,000,000 distinct CDR3 sequences, roughly 50% of them seen just once; the ten biggest clones take up more than 2%. Sequenced: blood. The receptor was isolated from a woman in her thirties or forties in good health. This chain connects TRBV7-2 to TRBJ2-1; 9 bases fit TRBD2. DNA of the CDR3: TGTGCCAGCAGCATCCAAACTAGCGGGTCGGGGAATGAGCAGTTCTTC. Translation: CASSIQTSGSGNEQFF.